Described below is a single T cell receptor beta chain sequence and its context. V was clipped by 1 base and J by 3 bases, with 13 bases between them. The CDR3 consists of 15 residues. CDR1 is SQVTM and CDR2 is ANQGSEA in the germline V gene. The protocol was immunoSEQ multiplex PCR, while the TCRdb copy is restricted to in-frame clones and leaves out a portion. The table shows under 150,000 clones, with approximately 87% occurring only once. This sample is part of a study of blood T cell repertoires in COVID-19. Study details: The study drew acute and convalescent COVID-19 samples from the United States, Italy and Spain.

The chain uses TRBV29-1 and TRBJ2-1; TRBD1 might be the D (5 bases). Specimen: peripheral blood. This receptor was identified in a man between 50 and 59 years old with active COVID-19. The DNA of the CDR3 is TGCAGCGTTGAAGTCCCAGGGATTGGCTACAATGAGCAGTTCTTC. It specifies CSVEVPGIGYNEQFF.